These T cell receptor beta chains were read from a single sample in a study of CD8 T cells in ankylosing spondylitis. TCRdb re-analysed the 5' RACE reads in MiXCR, keeping a single row per CDR3 protein. The repertoire holds about 840,000 distinct CDR3 sequences, about an eighth seen once, with approximately 0.5% in the top ten. The sample consisted of blood, either unsorted or a sorted T cell fraction (not recorded which). The receptors come from a male donor with ankylosing spondylitis. Both conserved end residues are part of each CDR3. Each record gives: D gene, V gene, J gene, clone size, CDR3 length, CDR3 DNA, CDR3 protein. D genes are given only for firm matches. Size values are once, few and many counts, or a class for expanded clones, and some rows have none.

>-|TRBV20-1|TRBJ2-7|-|14
TGCAGTGCTAGATCTGGCTTCATTTACTACGAGCAGTACTTC
CSARSGFIYYEQYF
>-|TRBV12-3/TRBV12-4|TRBJ1-5|-|16
TGTGCCAGCAGCTTCAGGGGCCTAGATAGCAATCAGCCCCAGCATTTT
CASSFRGLDSNQPQHF
>TRBD2|TRBV20-1|TRBJ2-7|few|14
TGCAGTGTGGGACTAGCGGGAGTCTCCTACGAGCAGTACTTC
CSVGLAGVSYEQYF
>-|TRBV12-3/TRBV12-4|TRBJ2-5|few|14
TGTGCCAGCAGCAACCAACAGGGACGAGAGACCCAGTACTTC
CASSNQQGRETQYF
>TRBD1|TRBV10-3|TRBJ1-3|-|15
TGTGCCGTAGAGGGACAGTTGAGCTCTGGAAACACCATATATTTT
CAVEGQLSSGNTIYF
>TRBD1|TRBV10-3|TRBJ1-1|-|18
TGTGCCATCAGTGAGTCGACAGGGACAGTTCGGTCGAACACTGAAGCTTTCTTT
CAISESTGTVRSNTEAFF
>-|TRBV5-1|TRBJ2-3|-|16
TGCGCCAGCAGTCAACAGCCGACAGCAAGCACAGATACGCAGTATTTT
CASSQQPTASTDTQYF
>-|TRBV20-1|TRBJ1-4|-|13
TGCAGTGGGTCAGACGCAACTAATGAAAAACTGTTTTTT
CSGSDATNEKLFF
>-|TRBV6-2/TRBV6-3|TRBJ2-1|-|13
TGTGCCAGCAGTTACTTGACCGGGAACGAGCAGTTCTTC
CASSYLTGNEQFF
>-|TRBV11-3|TRBJ1-1|few|19
TGTGCCAGCAGCCTATCCGGACAGCGGGGGCGTCGGGTTGGCACTGAAGCTTTCTTT
CASSLSGQRGRRVGTEAFF